This T cell receptor (beta chain) was sequenced in a study of CD4 and CD8 cells across lung adenocarcinoma regions. This CDR3 comprises 14 residues. Germline V gives CDR1 MNHEY, CDR2 SVGAGI. MiXCR, applied by TCRdb to the PCR reads, yields one record per CDR3 protein. The repertoire holds approximately 3,700 distinct CDR3 sequences, roughly two thirds seen once, with approximately 18% in the top ten. The patients had localized lung adenocarcinoma, a non-small cell subtype. The sample was CD8+ T cells from the margin of a lung tumor. The clonotype was recovered from a female donor with lung adenocarcinoma. The CD4 and CD8 labels of this study may be unreliable. The genes are TRBV6-5 and TRBJ2-1; 7 bases agree with TRBD2. The DNA matches TRBJ2-5 better at its end, which makes the J call doubtful. This CDR3 reads CASSSTRGSETQYF. The CDR3, as DNA: TGTGCCAGCAGTTCCACGCGGGGGAGCGAGACCCAGTACTTC.